Included here is one T cell receptor (beta chain) sequence, with context. This specimen belongs to a study of blood T cell repertoires in COVID-19. Looking at the study overall: Samples representing acute and convalescent COVID-19 were sourced from the United States, Italy and Spain.

V lost 3 bases to trimming and J lost 0 bases; unmatched junction nucleotides: 8. Germline CDR1 is SGDLS and CDR2 is YYNGEE. This CDR3 spans 17 amino acids. The assay was immunoSEQ multiplex PCR, and TCRdb's table has in-frame clones only and misses some. The table lists some 100,000 clones, about 89% of them singletons. Sequencing was carried out using peripheral blood. The sequence derives from a man in his 60s with acute or convalescent COVID-19. The chain couples TRBV9 to TRBJ1-3; TRBD1 agrees at 8 bases. Here the CDR3 DNA reads TGTGCCAGCAGCGCCCTAAGGACAGGGAGCTCTGGAAACACCATATATTTT. The encoded protein is CASSALRTGSSGNTIYF. Complete variable domain (other parts from reference TRBV9 and TRBJ1-3): DSGVTQTPKHLITATGQRVTLRCSPRSGDLSVYWYQQSLDQGLQFLIQYYNGEERAKGNILERFSAQQFPDLHSELNLSSLELGDSALYFCASSALRTGSSGNTIYFGEGSWLTVV.